This T cell receptor beta chain was identified in a study of blood T cell repertoires in COVID-19. Study-wide context: Sites in the United States, Italy and Spain provided acute and convalescent COVID-19 samples. T cells, B-cell-depleted T cells, or PBMCs provided the cDNA or gDNA that served as material.

Using immunoSEQ multiplex PCR, the repertoire was profiled, and TCRdb retains in-frame clones only, with some absent. Counted here are 200,000 to 250,000 clones, around 90% occurring once; the ten biggest clones make up around 2.6%. V was cut by 4 bases and J by 11 bases, with 16 bases left in between. CDR3 length: 14 residues. Germline V gene sequence: CDR1 SGDLS, CDR2 YYNGEE. Cohort allocation depended upon clinical history that participants reported. Cohort 3 recovered donors had two negative PCRs, clearance, or symptom resolution. This receptor was taken from a woman in her thirties who had recovered from COVID-19. V and J are TRBV9 and TRBJ1-6, with a weak D call TRBD1 (6 bases). Source material: PBMCs or T cells enriched from blood (not recorded which). The CDR3: CASSLAREGAPLHF. CDR3 bases: TGTGCCAGCAGCCTAGCGAGGGAGGGGGCACCCCTCCACTTT. The full variable domain, in which reference TRBV9 and TRBJ1-6 provide the parts outside the CDR3, is DSGVTQTPKHLITATGQRVTLRCSPRSGDLSVYWYQQSLDQGLQFLIQYYNGEERAKGNILERFSAQQFPDLHSELNLSSLELGDSALYFCASSLAREGAPLHFGNGTRLTVT.